These 16 T cell receptor beta chains share one sample of origin, sequenced in a study of blood T cell repertoires in COVID-19. The method was immunoSEQ multiplex PCR; TCRdb's version includes in-frame clones alone and lacks a portion of them. The sample includes 35,000 to 45,000 clones, roughly four fifths of them seen just once. Sequenced input: peripheral blood. Receptors originate from a human donor in a cohort sampled during active COVID-19.

This chain uses TRBV6-5 with TRBJ2-5; 9 positions agree with TRBD1. Germline CDR1 reads MNHEY; CDR2 reads SVGAGI. The CDR3 is 14 amino acids. The trim removed 5 bases at V and 6 bases at J, leaving 7 bases unmatched. This chain's CDR3 is CASSQGQGYQTQYF. The DNA for the CDR3 is TGTGCCAGCAGTCAGGGACAGGGTTATCAGACCCAGTACTTC.

The CDR3, as DNA: TGTGCCACCAGCAGAGTCCCTTTGACTAGCGGGGGCCGGACGCAGTTCTTC. It specifies CATSRVPLTSGGRTQFF. The chain recombines TRBV15 with TRBJ2-1, with 12 positions matching TRBD2. Trimming at V came to 1 base and at J to 12 bases, leaving 13 bases not matched to a gene. From germline, CDR1 is LNHNV and CDR2 YYDKDF (reference sequence). The CDR3 contains 17 residues.

The J gene is TRBJ1-2, the V gene TRBV15; 10 positions match TRBD1. V was pared by 1 base and J by 5 bases, with 1 base of the junction left unmatched. Germline-derived CDR1 and CDR2 are LNHNV and YYDKDF (reference sequence). The CDR3 contains 14 residues. The CDR3 reads CATSRGQGAYGYTF. The CDR3 region has the DNA TGTGCCACCAGCAGAGGACAGGGGGCATATGGCTACACCTTC.

The V gene is TRBV3-1 (or the pseudogene TRBV3-2), the J gene TRBJ2-5, with no clear D. Germline loops: CDR1 LGHDT, CDR2 YNNKEL (reference sequence). The CDR3 contains 14 residues. V dropped 2 bases and J dropped 2 bases, with 9 bases sitting between them. CDR3: CASSQWSKQETQYF. Written as DNA, the CDR3 is TGTGCCAGCAGCCAATGGAGTAAACAAGAGACCCAGTACTTC.

Only one count was recorded for this clone. V is TRBV28 and J is TRBJ2-3, with TRBD2 as a possible D gene (7 bases). V shed 5 bases and J shed 5 bases, with 17 bases lying between them. Germline-derived CDR1 and CDR2 are MDHEN and SYDVKM. The CDR3 spans 15 residues. CDR3 bases: TGTGCCAGCAGTGAGAGGGAGGGGGTGATAGATACGCAGTATTTT. Encoded protein: CASSEREGVIDTQYF. Full variable domain (rest looked up from reference TRBV28 and TRBJ2-3): DVKVTQSSRYLVKRTGEKVFLECVQDMDHENMFWYRQDPGLGLRLIYFSYDVKMKEKGDIPEGYSVSREKKERFSLILESASTNQTSMYLCASSEREGVIDTQYFGPGTRLTVL.

J is TRBJ2-2 and V is TRBV5-1; TRBD1 agrees at 7 bases. With 0 bases clipped from V and 5 bases from J, the junction kept 16 bases outside the gene matches. The length of the CDR3 is 19 residues. Germline loops: CDR1 SGHRS, CDR2 YFSETQ. The CDR3 region is CASSLGRQGRYGKTGELFF. The CDR3 nucleotides are TGCGCCAGCAGCTTGGGGAGACAGGGTCGGTATGGGAAGACCGGGGAGCTGTTTTTT.

The chain employs TRBV28 and TRBJ1-1, with 8 positions matching TRBD1. The V and J ends lost 5 bases and 6 bases, in that order; junction bases with no gene match: 8. Germline CDR1 reads MDHEN; CDR2 reads SYDVKM. The CDR3 is 14 amino acids. The CDR3 coding sequence is TGTGCCAGCAGTATGACAGGGGTAAGGGCTGAAGCTTTCTTT. As protein: CASSMTGVRAEAFF. The variable domain in full, with the rest retrieved from reference TRBV28 and TRBJ1-1, is DVKVTQSSRYLVKRTGEKVFLECVQDMDHENMFWYRQDPGLGLRLIYFSYDVKMKEKGDIPEGYSVSREKKERFSLILESASTNQTSMYLCASSMTGVRAEAFFGQGTRLTVV.

This clone has more than one count but fewer than ten. This rearrangement joins TRBV6-2 or TRBV6-3 to TRBJ2-1; TRBD1 matches at 8 bases. The germline CDR1 and CDR2 sequences are MNHEY and SVGEGT. J was trimmed by 9 bases and V by 6 bases; bases with no gene match: 4. The CDR3 extends over 12 amino acids. The CDR3 nucleotides read TGTGCCAGCAGCACAGGGGGGATTGAGCAGTTCTTC. This codes for CASSTGGIEQFF.

The rearrangement links TRBV7-9 to TRBJ1-2; 12 bases are a match to TRBD1. The CDR3 extends over 17 amino acids. V lost 5 bases, J lost 0 bases, and 7 bases stayed unmatched. The germline V gene has CDR1 SEHNR and CDR2 FQNEAQ (reference sequence). The CDR3 loop is CASSLGTGGDPNYGYTF. DNA of the CDR3: TGTGCCAGCAGCCTCGGGACAGGGGGCGATCCTAACTATGGCTACACCTTC.

J is TRBJ1-4 and V is TRBV5-1; 7 positions agree with TRBD1. Germline CDR1 and CDR2: SGHRS and YFSETQ. CDR3 size: 16 residues. V dropped 0 bases and J dropped 3; count of bases not matched to a gene: 5. The CDR3 sequence: CASSLGSRGPNEKLFF. CDR3 sequence (DNA): TGCGCCAGCAGCTTGGGTTCTAGGGGGCCTAATGAAAAACTGTTTTTT.

This clone has a handful of counts. This rearrangement joins TRBV5-1 to TRBJ2-7; the D gene is possibly TRBD1 (5 bases). V lost 1 base and J lost 0, with 14 bases in between. The germline V gene encodes CDR1 SGHRS and CDR2 YFSETQ. The CDR3 sequence is 16 residues long. The CDR3 nucleotides read TGCGCCAGCAGCTTGTGGGGCCAGGAGAGCTCCTACGAGCAGTACTTC. It translates to CASSLWGQESSYEQYF. Drawing the rest from reference TRBV5-1 and TRBJ2-7, the complete variable domain is KAGVTQTPRYLIKTRGQQVTLSCSPISGHRSVSWYQQTPGQGLQFLFEYFSETQRNKGNFPGRFSGRQFSNSRSEMNVSTLELGDSALYLCASSLWGQESSYEQYFGPGTRLTVT.

V usage is TRBV5-4 and J usage is TRBJ2-5; 7 bases align to TRBD2. The CDR3 has 15 amino acids. Germline V CDR1 and CDR2: SGHNT, YYREEE (reference sequence). Trimming took 2 bases from V and 2 from J; bases not matched to a gene: 6. The CDR3 DNA sequence: TGTGCCAGCAGCTTTGGGAGGGTTACTCAAGAGACCCAGTACTTC. This gives the protein CASSFGRVTQETQYF.

The chain couples TRBV5-1 to TRBJ1-2; 8 bases align to TRBD1. CDR1 and CDR2 (germline): SGHRS, YFSETQ. This CDR3 contains 13 residues. The junction had 3 bases not matched to a gene; V was cut back by 4 bases and J by 4 bases. CDR3 residues: CASSQQGGYGYTF. The DNA for the CDR3 is TGCGCCAGCAGCCAACAGGGGGGCTATGGCTACACCTTC.

This clone was seen a single time. The V call is TRBV7-3, the J call TRBJ2-5, with 12 bases matching TRBD2. The CDR3 totals 15 residues. V lost 5 bases, J lost 5 bases, and 6 bases stayed unmatched. Germline V gene lookup returns CDR1 SGHTA and CDR2 FQGTGA. The CDR3 protein is CASSPGTSGGETQYF. The CDR3, as DNA: TGTGCCAGCAGCCCAGGAACTAGCGGGGGGGAGACCCAGTACTTC.

This clone has only a few counts. V gene TRBV11-2 combines with J gene TRBJ1-2, with TRBD1 matching over 8 bases. J lost 5 bases, V lost 7 bases, and 9 bases had no gene match. Germline CDR1 reads SGHAT; CDR2 reads FQNNGV. The CDR3 is made up of 14 amino acids. DNA of the CDR3: TGTGCCAGCATCCAGGGACAGGAGCGTTATGGCTACACCTTC. It yields the protein CASIQGQERYGYTF.

This clone was seen only once. The chain carries TRBV6-6 and TRBJ2-7; TRBD1 agrees at 7 bases. The CDR3 is 13 residues long. In germline, CDR1 is MNHNY, CDR2 SVGAGI (reference sequence). Germline trimming cut 10 bases from V and 5 bases from J; bases unmatched to any gene: 11. The CDR3 sequence: CATLSDRVNEQYF. Written as DNA, the CDR3 is TGTGCCACTCTCTCCGACAGGGTGAACGAGCAGTACTTC.